The sequence of this TCR beta chain was determined in a study of cytomegalovirus exposure and HLA in healthy donors. General observations from the study: Roughly uniform sequencing depth across donors was assumed, possibly incorrectly.

Vbeta (60) and Jbeta (13) primers were used in the PCR. TCRdb's table, derived via immunoSEQ multiplex PCR, lists solely in-frame clones and lacks some. The sample consists of about 190,000 clones, roughly three quarters of them appearing once. Germline CDR1 is LNHDA and CDR2 is SQIVND (reference sequence). The length of the CDR3 is 15 residues. Germline trimming cut 7 bases from V and 2 bases from J; bases unmatched to any gene: 5. Comment on this clone: Its cognate antigen is unknown.

The V gene is TRBV19, the J gene TRBJ1-5, with 10 nucleotides matching TRBD1. The sample consisted of PBMCs. The TCR comes from a woman aged 45-65 years in good health and CMV-seronegative. CDR3 residues: CASTGTGVGNQPQHF. The CDR3 DNA is TGTGCCAGTACCGGGACAGGGGTTGGCAATCAGCCCCAGCATTTT.